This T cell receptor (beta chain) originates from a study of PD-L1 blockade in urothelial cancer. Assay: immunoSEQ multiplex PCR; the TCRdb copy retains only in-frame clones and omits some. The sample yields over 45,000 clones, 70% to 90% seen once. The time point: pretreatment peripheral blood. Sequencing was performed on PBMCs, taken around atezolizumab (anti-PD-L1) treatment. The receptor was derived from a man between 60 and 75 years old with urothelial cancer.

This CDR3 is CATIGEGSTGELFF. The CDR3 DNA follows: TGTGCCACCATAGGAGAGGGAAGCACCGGGGAGCTGTTTTTT. The V gene is TRBV6-6, the J gene TRBJ2-2; D possibly corresponds to TRBD2 (5 bases). The V end lost 10 bases, the J end lost 4 bases, and 16 bases lay between the germline ends. Germline V gene sequence: CDR1 MNHNY, CDR2 SVGAGI (reference sequence). The CDR3 is made up of 14 amino acids.